The 26 T cell receptor beta chains reported below all come from one sample, sequenced in a study of spatial heterogeneity in lung cancer. Time point in this sample: blood at routine non-recurrence follow-up after resection. One entry per CDR3 protein results from TCRdb running MiXCR on the 5' RACE reads. The sample holds about 19,000 distinct CDR3 sequences, more than 8.5% seen once. This specimen was PBMCs, taken at follow-up. These receptors were taken from a female donor with early-stage non-small cell lung cancer.

This clonotype showed up many times. This rearrangement joins TRBV5-1 to TRBJ1-1; D unresolved. V was clipped by 4 bases and J by 4 bases, with 14 bases between them. Germline CDR1 SGHRS, CDR2 YFSETQ. The CDR3 extends over 14 amino acids. The CDR3 loop is CASSRSPGGTEAFF. The CDR3, as DNA: TGCGCCAGCAGCCGTTCCCCGGGAGGCACTGAAGCTTTCTTT.

Worth noting for this clonotype: Given a much more abundant clone one base away, this may be a read error. The V call is TRBV10-3, the J call TRBJ2-5; 9 bases fit TRBD2. Looked up from germline, CDR1 is ENHRY and CDR2 is SYGVKD. The ends lost 7 bases at V and 4 bases at J; junction bases unmatched: 7. This CDR3 is built from 14 residues. The CDR3 protein is CAIMTELAGETQYF. CDR3 DNA: TGTGCCATCATGACAGAACTAGCGGGAGAGACCCAGTACTTC.

For the CDR3, the DNA is TGTGCCAGCAGCAGCACCTATGGCTACACCTTC. Residues: CASSSTYGYTF. The chain carries TRBV7-2 and TRBJ1-2, with no clear D. Looked up from germline, CDR1 is SGHTA and CDR2 is FQGNSA. Trimming stripped 5 bases from V and 4 bases from J, with 5 bases between. The CDR3 runs 11 residues.

The sample holds many counts of this clonotype. The chain joins TRBV18 to TRBJ1-1, with D tentatively TRBD1 (5 bases). The CDR3 has 16 amino acids. With 4 bases removed from V and 1 base from J, the gap between germline ends came to 16 bases. Germline-derived CDR1 and CDR2 are KGHSH and LQKENI. The CDR3 coding sequence is TGTGCCAGCTCACTCACGTACGTACAGGCGAACACTGAAGCTTTCTTT. It translates to CASSLTYVQANTEAFF.

This clonotype was counted many times. This chain links TRBV9 with TRBJ1-1; D might be TRBD1 (5 bases). The germline V gene has CDR1 SGDLS and CDR2 YYNGEE. Trimming removed 0 bases from V and 5 bases from J, with 14 bases in between. This CDR3 region has 15 residues. This CDR3 is CASSVGIGAQTEAFF. The CDR3 nucleotides read TGTGCCAGCAGCGTAGGGATAGGGGCGCAGACTGAAGCTTTCTTT.

This clonotype has at least ten counts. The chain has TRBV7-6 and TRBJ2-3, with no clear D. The V end was cut by 5 bases, the J end by 0 bases, with 12 bases between. The CDR3 runs 15 residues. CDR1 SGHVS and CDR2 FNYEAQ come from the germline V gene. The CDR3 sequence is CASSPSTLSTDTQYF. The CDR3 nucleotides are TGTGCCAGCAGCCCCAGTACGTTAAGCACAGATACGCAGTATTTT.

To note about this clonotype: A much more abundant neighbour one base away suggests this may be a read error. DNA of the CDR3: TGTGCCAGCAGTGCTAGAGCGGCCCGGGAGCTGTTTTTT. Translated, it gives CASSARAARELFF. The gene calls are TRBV28 and TRBJ2-2, with D possibly TRBD2 on 5 matching bases. Between the trimmed V and J ends, which lost 5 bases and 9 bases, there was a span of 13 bases. This CDR3 comprises 13 residues. The V gene's germline CDR1 is MDHEN and CDR2 SYDVKM.

This clonotype was picked up many times. This chain uses TRBV6-1 with TRBJ2-1, with a tentative D call TRBD1 (5 bases). Germline V gene lookup returns CDR1 MNHNS and CDR2 SASEGT. V was clipped by 6 bases and J by 4 bases, with 10 bases between them. The CDR3 spans 13 residues. Written as DNA, the CDR3 is TGTGCCAGCAGGACAGAAAATTACAATGAGCAGTTCTTC. Its translation is CASRTENYNEQFF.

In its sample, this clonotype was seen many times. The chain is built from TRBV7-3 and TRBJ2-1; possible D gene TRBD2, 5 bases. Trimming stripped 4 bases from V and 7 bases from J, with 14 bases between. CDR3 length equals 14 residues. Germline V gives CDR1 SGHTA, CDR2 FQGTGA. The DNA for the CDR3 is TGTGCCAGCAGCTACTCAACGCCGGGGAATGAGCAGTTCTTC. This sequence encodes CASSYSTPGNEQFF.

This chain links TRBV20-1 with TRBJ1-4, with 8 positions matching TRBD1. In germline, CDR1 is DFQATT, CDR2 SNEGSKA (reference sequence). The CDR3 consists of 18 residues. V trimming: 5 bases; J trimming: 2 bases; junction bases outside the gene matches: 16. The CDR3 loop is CSAGPRGLLIRTNEKLFF. In DNA form, the CDR3 reads TGCAGTGCTGGGCCCAGGGGGCTGTTAATTCGCACTAATGAAAAACTGTTTTTT.

This clonotype was seen many times. The chain couples TRBV7-2 to TRBJ1-2, with 8 nucleotides matching TRBD1. V trimming: 1 base; J trimming: 8 bases; junction bases outside the gene matches: 9. Per germline, CDR1 SGHTA and CDR2 FQGNSA. The CDR3 has 15 residues. The CDR3 reads CASSLDPQGAFGYTF. CDR3 DNA sequence: TGTGCCAGCAGCTTAGATCCTCAGGGGGCGTTCGGCTACACCTTC.

This clonotype was seen ten or more times. The chain links TRBV30 to TRBJ2-1; D may be TRBD1 or TRBD2 (5 bases each). Germline V gene sequence: CDR1 GTSNPN, CDR2 SVGIG (reference sequence). The CDR3 runs to 14 residues. The ends were cut back, 6 bases at V and 4 bases at J, with 16 bases in the middle. The CDR3 DNA is TGTGCCTGCCTCCACGGGGCGAATTACAATGAGCAGTTCTTC. Protein: CACLHGANYNEQFF.

The gene calls are TRBV12-3 or TRBV12-4 and TRBJ2-7; 8 bases are shared with TRBD2. The CDR3 length is 15 residues. The V segment lost 7 bases and the J segment 7 bases; nucleotides outside the gene matches: 15. CDR3 sequence: CASTLSGGPGKEQYF. In DNA form, the CDR3 reads TGTGCCAGCACTCTTTCGGGAGGGCCGGGAAAAGAGCAGTACTTC.

The rearrangement links TRBV27 to TRBJ1-6; D is uncertain. V dropped 1 base and J dropped 11 bases, with 12 bases sitting between them. Germline lookup yields CDR1 MNHEY and CDR2 SMNVEV (reference sequence). The CDR3 is 14 amino acids. CDR3 in amino acids: CASSLFRDRTPLHF. The CDR3 nucleotides are TGTGCCAGCAGTTTATTCCGGGATCGAACACCCCTCCACTTT.

The chain uses TRBV12-5 and TRBJ2-1; the D gene could be TRBD1 or TRBD2 (5 bases each). Germline CDR1 reads LGHNT; CDR2 reads FRNRAP. CDR3 length: 15 residues. Trimming stripped 2 bases from V and 6 bases from J, with 14 bases between. The CDR3 reads CASGLPGAFGNEQFF. CDR3 bases: TGTGCTAGTGGTTTGCCCGGGGCCTTTGGCAATGAGCAGTTCTTC.

V gene TRBV18 combines with J gene TRBJ1-3; D ambiguous. The ends were cut back, 1 base at V and 7 bases at J, with 5 bases in the middle. CDR3 size: 12 residues. The germline V gene has CDR1 KGHSH and CDR2 LQKENI. This CDR3 reads CASSPRGNTIYF. CDR3 DNA sequence: TGTGCCAGCTCACCACGTGGCAACACCATATATTTT.

This clonotype was counted ten times or more. This CDR3 reads CASSVGRATNEKLFF. The CDR3 coding sequence is TGTGCCAGCAGCGTAGGTCGTGCAACTAATGAAAAACTGTTTTTT. The chain uses TRBV9 and TRBJ1-4, with no clear D. Germline assignment: CDR1 SGDLS and CDR2 YYNGEE. This CDR3 spans 15 amino acids. V lost 0 bases and J 0 bases, leaving 6 bases between the germline ends.

The chain has TRBV7-8 and TRBJ2-1; D is possibly TRBD1 (6 bases). This CDR3 contains 14 residues. Germline V gives CDR1 SGHVS, CDR2 FQNEAQ. Between the trimmed V and J ends, which lost 3 bases and 3 bases, there was a span of 9 bases. CDR3 nucleotide sequence: TGTGCCAGCAGCTTCAGGGGCCACTACAATGAGCAGTTCTTC. Translating it yields CASSFRGHYNEQFF. The complete variable domain, with remaining parts taken from reference TRBV7-8 and TRBJ2-1, reads GAGVSQSPRYKVAKRGQDVALRCDPISGHVSLFWYQQALGQGPEFLTYFQNEAQLDKSGLPSDRFFAERPEGSVSTLKIQRTQQEDSAVYLCASSFRGHYNEQFFGPGTRLTVL.

The chain recombines TRBV29-1 with TRBJ2-3, with D possibly called TRBD1 or TRBD2 (6 bases each). Germline V gives CDR1 SQVTM, CDR2 ANQGSEA. Trimming removed 5 bases at V and 4 bases at J, with 16 bases between. This CDR3 is 14 amino acids long. This CDR3 reads CSVSRGELADTQYF. The CDR3 bases are TGCAGCGTTTCGAGGGGGGAGTTAGCAGATACGCAGTATTTT.

This clonotype was recorded at least ten times. This chain connects TRBV27 to TRBJ2-6; D unclear. The V and J ends lost 4 bases and 0 bases respectively, with 16 bases between them. The CDR3 contains 18 residues. Germline loops: CDR1 MNHEY, CDR2 SMNVEV (reference sequence). CDR3 bases: TGTGCCAGCAGTTCCATAGGCCCCGCGAGCTCTGGGGCCAACGTCCTGACTTTC. Amino acids: CASSSIGPASSGANVLTF.

This clonotype was counted ten times or more. This rearrangement joins TRBV6-1 to TRBJ1-1; 8 bases map to TRBD1. This CDR3 is built from 14 residues. Germline loops: CDR1 MNHNS, CDR2 SASEGT. V lost 6 bases to trimming and J lost 0 bases; unmatched junction nucleotides: 3. The CDR3 here is CASRRTGLNTEAFF. CDR3 DNA sequence: TGTGCCAGCAGGAGGACAGGGCTGAACACTGAAGCTTTCTTT.

This clonotype was seen repeatedly, ten times or more. The chain carries TRBV5-1 and TRBJ1-5; 9 nucleotides line up with TRBD1. Germline V gives CDR1 SGHRS, CDR2 YFSETQ. The CDR3 extends over 15 amino acids. The V segment lost 5 bases and the J segment 2 bases; nucleotides outside the gene matches: 5. The CDR3 nucleotides are TGCGCCAGCAGTCTTACAGGGGGCGGCAATCAGCCCCAGCATTTT. Translated, it gives CASSLTGGGNQPQHF.

This clonotype occurred many times. This chain uses TRBV12-3 or TRBV12-4 with TRBJ1-6, with a possible D match to TRBD1 (5 bases). V lost 4 bases and J lost 6, with 7 bases in between. This CDR3 is 13 amino acids long. The CDR3 nucleotides are TGTGCCAGCAGTTCAAGGGGTAATTCACCCCTCCACTTT. Residues: CASSSRGNSPLHF.

In this sample, this clonotype turned up a few times. This rearrangement joins TRBV7-9 to TRBJ1-6, with TRBD1 as a possible D gene (5 bases). Germline assignment: CDR1 SEHNR and CDR2 FQNEAQ (reference sequence). With 2 bases removed from V and 8 bases from J, the gap between germline ends came to 7 bases. The CDR3 is 13 residues long. The CDR3 is CASSLIRDSPLHF. Written as DNA, the CDR3 is TGTGCCAGCAGCTTAATCAGGGATTCACCCCTCCACTTT.

By share of the sample, this clonotype is medium-sized. The chain combines TRBV6-4 with TRBJ2-2, with a tentative D call TRBD2 (6 bases). The CDR3 spans 13 residues. In germline, CDR1 is MRHNA, CDR2 SNTAGT. Trimming removed 3 bases from V and 6 bases from J, with 8 bases in between. The CDR3 spells CASSEGGAGELFF. The CDR3 DNA reads TGTGCCAGCAGTGAGGGGGGAGCCGGGGAGCTGTTTTTT.

This clonotype was observed a few times. This chain links TRBV7-2 with TRBJ1-2, with D maybe TRBD1 (5 bases). Germline V gives CDR1 SGHTA, CDR2 FQGNSA. V was cut by 5 bases and J by 6 bases, with 13 bases left in between. CDR3 length equals 13 residues. CDR3: CASSPFGGDGYTF. The CDR3 DNA reads TGTGCCAGCAGCCCGTTTGGGGGAGATGGCTACACCTTC. Supplemented by reference TRBV7-2 and TRBJ1-2, the full variable domain reads GAGVSQSPSNKVTEKGKDVELRCDPISGHTALYWYRQSLGQGLEFLIYFQGNSAPDKSGLPSDRFSAERTGGSVSTLTIQRTQQEDSAVYLCASSPFGGDGYTFGSGTRLTVV.